This T cell receptor beta chain was found in a study of naive and memory T cell subsets. General study points: Naive repertoires, especially CD8, held a few larger clonotypes, possibly memory cells re-expressing CD45RA. A clonotype means one alpha or beta sequence, not an alpha/beta pair.

Cells stained for CD3, CD4, CD8, CD45RA and CD27 were sorted into four subsets. An equimolar mix of two oligonucleotides served as the beta constant-region primer for TRBC1 and TRBC2. An oligonucleotide with the SP2 primer and a 12-nucleotide UMI was ligated to the cDNA 3' end. From the UMI-ligation and nested PCR reads, TCRdb called clonotypes with MiXCR, one entry per CDR3 protein. This table holds 140,000 to 150,000 distinct CDR3 sequences, 15% to 20% found once. This CDR3 contains 16 residues. The V gene lost 0 bases and the J gene lost 1 base, with 10 bases spanning the gap. Per the germline V gene, CDR1 is KGHSH and CDR2 is LQKENI. This clonotype was seen a few times. Its antigen is unidentified.

The sequenced sample was naive CD4+ T cells from blood. The TCR sequence derives from a human donor in good health. This chain uses TRBV18 with TRBJ2-1, with D perhaps TRBD1 or TRBD2 (5 bases each). CDR3 nucleotides: TGTGCCAGCTCACCACCCGGGACCGTTTCCTACAATGAGCAGTTCTTC. Amino acids: CASSPPGTVSYNEQFF.